This T cell receptor (beta chain) was identified in a study of cytomegalovirus exposure and HLA in healthy donors. 60 Vbeta and 13 Jbeta primers were used in PCR. Generated by immunoSEQ multiplex PCR, the TCRdb table keeps only in-frame clones and is missing some. This sample has over 150,000 clones; approximately 80% occur once, and the top ten carry roughly 5%. Germline V gene sequence: CDR1 MNHEY, CDR2 SMNVEV (reference sequence). V shed 2 bases and J 4 bases; nucleotides not matched to a gene: 6. This CDR3 comprises 15 residues. The TCR was taken from a man aged 25-45 years in good health and CMV-seronegative. This chain uses TRBV27 with TRBJ2-3; 7 nucleotides line up with TRBD2. Sequencing was done on a sample of PBMCs. This CDR3 reads CASSLGAGVSDTQYF. The CDR3 DNA is TGTGCCAGCAGTTTAGGTGCGGGAGTCTCAGATACGCAGTATTTT.